This T cell receptor (beta chain) was obtained from a study of blood T cell repertoires in COVID-19. Study background: COVID-19 samples collected from the United States, Italy and Spain covered acute and convalescent phases. Sample material is recorded as cDNA or gDNA derived from T cells, B-cell-depleted T cells, or PBMCs.

The V and J ends lost 2 bases and 7 bases respectively, with 9 bases between them. This CDR3 has 13 residues. The germline CDR1 and CDR2 sequences are SGHNT and YENEEA. Authors' methods: By means of reference gene primer amplification, nucleated cell counts were estimated. Sequencing was performed with immunoSEQ multiplex PCR; in TCRdb, only in-frame clones are kept and a portion is missing. That table is the source of V, J and clone size, and D and trimming were worked out from the DNA. The sample consists of a few hundred thousand clones, roughly 89% of them appearing once. Sample: peripheral blood. This sequence joins TRBV11-3 and TRBJ1-5, with D possibly matching TRBD1 (5 bases). The TCR sequence derives from a woman in her 30s with active or convalescent COVID-19. For the CDR3, the DNA is TGTGCCAGCAGCTTACAGGGAGGGCAGCCCCAGCATTTT. Its translation is CASSLQGGQPQHF.